Below are 28 T cell receptor beta chains sequenced from a single sample in a study of cytomegalovirus exposure and HLA in healthy donors (TCRdb year 2017). Library creation used the immunoSEQ multiplex PCR assay. The multiplex PCR relied on a mix of 60 forward primers for TCR Vbeta segments and 13 reverse primers for TCR Jbeta segments. TCRdb stores this immuneACCESS table with in-frame sequences only. Part of the clones is absent; in the studies checked, under half of the shortfall reflects unresolved V genes, and no reason is known for the rest. The sample table holds about 200,000 clones, of which over 60% were seen once. The top ten clonotypes cover about 1% of the sample. Sequenced sample: PBMCs. The receptors shown here come from a woman aged 40 to 50 in good health and CMV-seronegative.

This chain joins TRBV7-6 and TRBJ2-2; 8 nucleotides line up with TRBD2. The length of the CDR3 is 16 residues. V lost 2 bases to trimming and J lost 6 bases; unmatched junction nucleotides: 8. Germline assignment: CDR1 SGHVS and CDR2 FNYEAQ. CDR3 region: CASSLSPGLEPGELFF. The CDR3 nucleotides read TGTGCCAGCAGCTTATCCCCGGGACTAGAGCCCGGGGAGCTGTTTTTT.

In this sample, this clone turned up a few times. The chain uses TRBV30 and TRBJ1-2, with D unclear. Germline CDR1 GTSNPN, CDR2 SVGIG (reference sequence). This CDR3 spans 11 amino acids. The V end was cut by 8 bases, the J end by 1 base, with 8 bases between. DNA for the CDR3: TGTGCCGAGGGCCTTAACTATGGCTACACCTTC. Its translation is CAEGLNYGYTF.

As for this clone: A junction end diverges from the germline sequence, so it may reflect a read error. The rearrangement links TRBV7-7 to TRBJ2-3; D is perhaps TRBD1 (6 bases). CDR1 is SSHAT and CDR2 is FNYEAQ in the germline V gene (reference sequence). CDR3 size: 15 residues. The CDR3 region is CASSPGGWSTDTQYF. The CDR3 DNA reads TGTGCTAGCAGCCCTGGGGGCTGGAGCACAGATACGCAGTATTTT.

This sequence joins TRBV27 and TRBJ1-2, with 7 bases identical to TRBD1. The CDR3 consists of 20 residues. Germline loops: CDR1 MNHEY, CDR2 SMNVEV (reference sequence). J lost 4 bases, V lost 2 bases, and 22 bases had no gene match. DNA for the CDR3: TGTGCCAGCAGTTTAGCCCCTCCAGGAGACAGGGTCTTCCTCGGCTATGGCTACACCTTC. Protein sequence: CASSLAPPGDRVFLGYGYTF.

This clone was counted a few times. The gene calls are TRBV7-9 and TRBJ2-6, with D possibly being TRBD1 (5 bases). The CDR3 contains 18 residues. The V end lost 6 bases, the J end lost 2 bases, and 20 bases lay between the germline ends. Germline CDR1 SEHNR, CDR2 FQNEAQ (reference sequence). The DNA for the CDR3 is TGTGCCAGCAGAATTTTGGGGCTAGGGCTGCCTGGGGCCAACGTCCTGACTTTC. Translating gives CASRILGLGLPGANVLTF.

This clone was found once. The chain combines TRBV25-1 with TRBJ2-7, with TRBD1 matching over 9 bases. The V and J ends lost 5 bases and 9 bases, in that order; junction bases with no gene match: 11. The CDR3 runs 14 residues. CDR1 is MGHDK and CDR2 is SYGVNS in the germline V gene. CDR3 in amino acids: CASSFTGGAVRQYF. Written as DNA, the CDR3 is TGTGCCAGCAGTTTTACAGGGGGCGCAGTGCGGCAGTACTTC.

This clone came up once. The gene calls are TRBV4-3 and TRBJ2-2; 8 nucleotides match TRBD2. The germline gives CDR1 LGHNA, CDR2 YSLEER. The CDR3 is 17 amino acids. V trimming: 2 bases; J trimming: 0 bases; junction bases outside the gene matches: 5. The CDR3 DNA is TGCGCCAGCAGCCAATCCAGCGGGAGCGCGAACACCGGGGAGCTGTTTTTT. This translates into CASSQSSGSANTGELFF.

The V and J genes are TRBV21-1 and TRBJ1-6. TRBV21-1 is shown as a pseudogene. The CDR3 is 20 residues long. The CDR3 spells CASSKEDRKAASSYNSPLHF. CDR3 nucleotides: TGTGCCAGCAGCAAAGAGGATCGTAAGGCAGCGAGCTCCTATAATTCACCCCTCCACTTT.

This clone was detected a few times. The rearrangement uses TRBV9 and TRBJ2-3; TRBD2 aligns across 7 bases. Losses at the gene ends were 1 base for V and 0 bases for J; bases not matched to a gene: 5. This CDR3 contains 16 residues. The V gene's germline CDR1 is SGDLS and CDR2 YYNGEE. The CDR3 DNA reads as TGTGCCAGCAGCGTACTAGCGGCAACTAGCACAGATACGCAGTATTTT. Translation: CASSVLAATSTDTQYF.

This rearrangement joins TRBV2 to TRBJ2-2; D is perhaps TRBD1 (5 bases). This CDR3 has 16 residues. Trimming pared 2 bases from V and 4 bases from J, leaving 14 bases between. The germline V gene has CDR1 SNHLY and CDR2 FYNNEI. In DNA form, the CDR3 reads TGTGCCAGCAGTGAAAGTAGGGGTGGTGCCACCGGGGAGCTGTTTTTT. This translates into CASSESRGGATGELFF.

The V call is TRBV5-4, the J call TRBJ2-2, with 11 positions matching TRBD2. This CDR3 comprises 17 residues. Germline loops: CDR1 SGHNT, CDR2 YYREEE (reference sequence). V dropped 4 bases and J dropped 0; count of bases not matched to a gene: 5. The CDR3 DNA is TGTGCCAGCAGCGCCGGGACTAGCGGACCGAACACCGGGGAGCTGTTTTTT. Amino acid sequence: CASSAGTSGPNTGELFF.

This clone was seen a single time. This chain connects TRBV20-1 to TRBJ2-5, with a tentative D call TRBD1 (6 bases). V lost 7 bases, J lost 5 bases, and 11 bases lay in between. There are 11 residues in the CDR3. The germline gives CDR1 DFQATT, CDR2 SNEGSKA (reference sequence). CDR3 loop: CSVSGVETQYF. The CDR3 region has the DNA TGCAGTGTCTCAGGGGTTGAGACCCAGTACTTC.

This chain links TRBV19 with TRBJ1-2; 9 bases match TRBD1. Germline assignment: CDR1 LNHDA and CDR2 SQIVND (reference sequence). The V gene end was trimmed by 5 bases and the J gene end by 4 bases; junction bases not matched to a gene: 5. The CDR3 is 14 residues long. CDR3 nucleotide sequence: TGTGCCAGTAGTGCCGCGGGACAGGGCTATGGCTACACCTTC. Its protein is CASSAAGQGYGYTF.

The chain recombines TRBV10-3 with TRBJ1-2; 9 nucleotides line up with TRBD1. Germline V gene sequence: CDR1 ENHRY, CDR2 SYGVKD. The CDR3 has 15 amino acids. V shed 3 bases, J shed 6 bases, and the junction held 8 bases outside the gene matches. CDR3 in amino acids: CAISEDPRDRDGYTF. CDR3 sequence (DNA): TGTGCCATCAGTGAAGACCCCCGGGACAGGGATGGCTACACCTTC.

As for this clone: An end of the junction differs from the germline gene, which may be a read error. The J gene is TRBJ1-5, the V gene TRBV7-9; D unclear. Germline V gene data show CDR1 as SEHNR and CDR2 as FQNEAQ (reference sequence). This CDR3 spans 15 amino acids. CDR3: CSSSLRGDSNQPQHF. For the CDR3, the DNA is TGTTCCAGCAGCTTACGGGGTGACAGCAATCAGCCCCAGCATTTT.

V is TRBV5-4 and J is TRBJ1-2; 7 bases line up with TRBD1. The length of the CDR3 is 13 residues. With 4 bases clipped from V and 2 bases from J, the junction kept 2 bases outside the gene matches. Germline V gene data show CDR1 as SGHNT and CDR2 as YYREEE (reference sequence). CDR3 sequence: CASSTTGNYGYTF. CDR3 DNA sequence: TGTGCCAGCAGCACGACAGGGAACTATGGCTACACCTTC.

This clone is a singleton in its sample. This chain links TRBV9 with TRBJ2-1; D remains ambiguous. Germline CDR1 SGDLS, CDR2 YYNGEE. Deletions cut 1 base from V and 2 bases from J, with 10 bases between. This CDR3 is 15 amino acids long. CDR3 loop: CASSVSTSTYNEQFF. As DNA, the CDR3 is TGTGCCAGCAGCGTATCGACTTCTACCTACAATGAGCAGTTCTTC.

The rearrangement links TRBV4-1 to TRBJ2-3; the D gene is possibly TRBD1 (5 bases). V shed 0 bases and J shed 2 bases, with 15 bases lying between them. Germline V CDR1 and CDR2: MGHRA, YSYEKL. The CDR3 contains 17 residues. The CDR3 DNA is TGCGCCAGCAGCCAAGATGGGGTGACAGCCAACACAGATACGCAGTATTTT. Translated: CASSQDGVTANTDTQYF.

This clone was found once. The chain links TRBV10-1 to TRBJ1-4, with D perhaps TRBD1 (6 bases). The CDR3 is 13 amino acids. V was cut by 11 bases and J by 7 bases, with 17 bases left in between. Germline CDR1 is WNHNN and CDR2 is SYGVQD (reference sequence). The CDR3 is CAGPREGGEKLFF. The CDR3 coding sequence is TGCGCCGGCCCTCGGGAGGGGGGTGAAAAACTGTTTTTT.

J is TRBJ1-1 and V is TRBV7-9; D is uncertain. This CDR3 has 15 residues. The germline CDR1 and CDR2 sequences are SEHNR and FQNEAQ (reference sequence). The V end lost 2 bases, the J end lost 3 bases, and 13 bases lay between the germline ends. In DNA form, the CDR3 reads TGTGCCAGCAGCTTATTATCAGGTATGGACACTGAAGCTTTCTTT. Translated: CASSLLSGMDTEAFF. Full variable domain (remainder filled in from reference TRBV7-9 and TRBJ1-1): DTGVSQNPRHKITKRGQNVTFRCDPISEHNRLYWYRQTLGQGPEFLTYFQNEAQLEKSRLLSDRFSAERPKGSFSTLEIQRTEQGDSAMYLCASSLLSGMDTEAFFGQGTRLTVV.

The chain has TRBV4-1 and TRBJ2-3; 10 positions agree with TRBD1. This CDR3 contains 16 residues. Per the germline V gene, CDR1 is MGHRA and CDR2 is YSYEKL. V dropped 1 base and J dropped 3; count of bases not matched to a gene: 4. The CDR3 reads CASSQGDRGRTDTQYF. CDR3 coding DNA: TGCGCCAGCAGCCAAGGGGACAGGGGACGGACAGATACGCAGTATTTT.

This chain joins TRBV19 and TRBJ2-1, with D possibly TRBD1 on 6 matching bases. Between the trimmed V and J ends, which lost 5 bases and 8 bases, there was a span of 16 bases. CDR1 and CDR2 from the germline V gene are LNHDA and SQIVND (reference sequence). The CDR3 is 14 residues long. This CDR3 is CASSLQGPTDEQFF. The CDR3 DNA reads as TGTGCCAGTAGTTTACAGGGCCCTACGGATGAGCAGTTCTTC.

The genes are TRBV5-1 and TRBJ1-4; D ambiguous. CDR1 and CDR2 (germline): SGHRS, YFSETQ. V was trimmed by 0 bases and J by 0 bases, leaving 9 bases between them. This CDR3 comprises 16 residues. The CDR3 DNA sequence: TGCGCCAGCAGCTTGGCCGGGGAGACAACTAATGAAAAACTGTTTTTT. It codes for CASSLAGETTNEKLFF.

CDR3: CASSDRQGTSWETQYF. Written as DNA, the CDR3 is TGTGCCAGCAGTGACCGGCAGGGGACTAGTTGGGAGACCCAGTACTTC. The chain carries TRBV28 and TRBJ2-5; 8 bases align to TRBD2. The CDR3 extends over 16 amino acids. V lost 5 bases and J lost 5; bases outside the gene matches: 13. Germline-derived CDR1 and CDR2 are MDHEN and SYDVKM.

The gene calls are TRBV7-8 and TRBJ1-2; TRBD1 aligns across 10 bases. The CDR3 loop spans 17 amino acids. V was clipped by 2 bases and J by 8 bases; unmatched bases: 14. CDR1 and CDR2 from the germline V gene are SGHVS and FQNEAQ. The CDR3 DNA follows: TGTGCCAGCAGCTTACTCGGGACAGGGGCGTTGAGGGAAGGCTACACCTTC. Residues: CASSLLGTGALREGYTF.

The chain combines TRBV7-2 with TRBJ2-1, with 9 bases fitting TRBD1. Germline trimming cut 5 bases from V and 6 bases from J; bases unmatched to any gene: 8. Germline V lookup: CDR1 SGHTA, CDR2 FQGNSA. The CDR3 contains 15 residues. DNA of the CDR3: TGTGCCAGCAGCCGTGAGGGACAGGGAAGCAATGAGCAGTTCTTC. It specifies CASSREGQGSNEQFF.

The rearrangement joins TRBV29-1 to TRBJ1-1, with 7 nucleotides matching TRBD1. The germline V gene has CDR1 SQVTM and CDR2 ANQGSEA. The CDR3 contains 13 residues. V was pared by 3 bases and J by 3 bases, with 4 bases of the junction left unmatched. CDR3 loop: CSVEAGGHTEAFF. CDR3 bases: TGCAGCGTTGAGGCAGGGGGGCACACTGAAGCTTTCTTT.

In its sample, this clone was seen a few times. This sequence joins TRBV7-6 and TRBJ2-7; a weak D match, TRBD1 (6 bases). Deletions cut 1 base from V and 3 bases from J, with 16 bases between. Germline CDR1 SGHVS, CDR2 FNYEAQ. This CDR3 spans 16 amino acids. CDR3 region: CASSLEAGEAFYEQYV. CDR3 sequence (DNA): TGTGCCAGCAGCTTAGAGGCAGGGGAAGCCTTCTACGAGCAGTACGTC.